The present T cell receptor (beta chain) was sequenced within a study of T cells in Graves' hyperthyroidism and ophthalmopathy. It was RNA transcripts that yielded the amplified TCR beta CDR3 regions. A first-round RT-PCR of the TCR CDR3 used the HTBI primer set. MiXCR was run by TCRdb on the multiplex PCR reads, yielding one entry per CDR3 protein. The sample lists a few hundred thousand distinct CDR3 sequences, around 19% seen once, with around 43% in the top ten. Per germline, CDR1 SGHRS and CDR2 YFSETQ. The V segment lost 1 base and the J segment 3 bases; nucleotides outside the gene matches: 7. This CDR3 region has 15 residues. This clonotype has at least ten counts.

Source material: blood. This receptor was taken from a man aged 40-49 years with Graves' hyperthyroidism. The chain couples TRBV5-1 to TRBJ2-7, with TRBD1 matching 7 bases. The CDR3 is CASSLLGTEIYEQYF. In DNA form, the CDR3 reads TGCGCCAGCAGCTTGTTAGGGACAGAGATCTACGAGCAGTACTTC.